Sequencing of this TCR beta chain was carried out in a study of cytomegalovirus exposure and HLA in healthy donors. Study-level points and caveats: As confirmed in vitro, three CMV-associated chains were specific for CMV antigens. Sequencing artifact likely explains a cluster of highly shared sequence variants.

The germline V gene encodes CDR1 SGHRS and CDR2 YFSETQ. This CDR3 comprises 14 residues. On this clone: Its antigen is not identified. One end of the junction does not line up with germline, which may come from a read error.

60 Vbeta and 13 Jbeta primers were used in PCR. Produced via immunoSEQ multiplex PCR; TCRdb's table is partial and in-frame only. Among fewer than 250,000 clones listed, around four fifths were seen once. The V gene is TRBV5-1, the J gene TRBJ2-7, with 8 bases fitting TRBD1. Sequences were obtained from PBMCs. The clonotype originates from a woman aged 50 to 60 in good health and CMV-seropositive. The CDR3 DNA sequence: TGCGCCAGCAGCTTGTCGGAACAGGGGGACCCCTGGGAATTC. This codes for CASSLSEQGDPWEF.